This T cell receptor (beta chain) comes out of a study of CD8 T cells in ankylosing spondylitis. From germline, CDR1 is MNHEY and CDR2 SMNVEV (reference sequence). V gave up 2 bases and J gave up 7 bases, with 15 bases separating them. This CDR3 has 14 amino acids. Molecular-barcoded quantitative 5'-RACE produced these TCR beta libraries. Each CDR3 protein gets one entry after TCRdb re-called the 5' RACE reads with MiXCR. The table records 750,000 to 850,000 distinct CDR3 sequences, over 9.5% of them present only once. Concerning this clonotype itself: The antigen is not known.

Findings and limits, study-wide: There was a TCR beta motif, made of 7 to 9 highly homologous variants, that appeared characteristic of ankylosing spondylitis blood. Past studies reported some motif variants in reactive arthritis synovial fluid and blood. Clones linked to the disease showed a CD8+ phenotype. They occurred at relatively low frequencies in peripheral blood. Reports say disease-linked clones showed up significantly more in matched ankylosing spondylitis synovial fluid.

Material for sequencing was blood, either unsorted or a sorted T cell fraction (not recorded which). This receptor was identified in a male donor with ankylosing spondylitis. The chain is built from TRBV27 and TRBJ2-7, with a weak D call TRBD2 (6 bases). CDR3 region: CASSLPGTVREQYF. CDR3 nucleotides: TGTGCCAGCAGTTTACCGGGGACTGTGAGGGAGCAGTACTTC.